This TCR beta chain was sequenced in a study of blood T cell repertoires in COVID-19. About the study: The United States, Italy and Spain provided the acute and convalescent COVID-19 samples. In each case, the material was cDNA or gDNA derived from T cells, B-cell-depleted T cells, or PBMCs.

Unmatched junction bases numbered 13, after V lost 1 base and J lost 8 bases. The CDR3 consists of 17 residues. The germline V gene has CDR1 SGHRS and CDR2 YFSETQ. Authors' data handling: Estimation of nucleated cell counts was performed using reference gene primer amplification. Clones were sequenced by immunoSEQ multiplex PCR, and TCRdb holds only the in-frame ones, with some missing. V, J and clone size reflect that table, while D and trimming were determined from the DNA. The repertoire holds 140,000 to 150,000 clones, with roughly 86% as singletons. The receptor comes from a human donor in a cohort sampled during active COVID-19. This chain joins TRBV5-1 and TRBJ2-3, with 10 bases fitting TRBD2. Input material: peripheral blood. The CDR3 sequence is CASSLTYTSGGAGTQYF. Here the CDR3 DNA reads TGCGCCAGCAGCTTGACTTATACGAGCGGGGGGGCAGGTACGCAGTATTTT.